This T cell receptor (beta chain) comes out of a study of blood T cell repertoires in COVID-19. Overall study: Samples came from the United States, Italy and Spain, spanning acute and convalescent COVID-19. The analysed material was cDNA or gDNA that came from T cells, B-cell-depleted T cells, or PBMCs.

CDR1 and CDR2 (germline): MNHEY, SVGAGI. V lost 1 base to trimming and J lost 4 bases; unmatched junction nucleotides: 7. The CDR3 contains 15 residues. Original handling: Reference gene primer amplification yielded estimated nucleated cell counts. TCRdb's table, derived via immunoSEQ multiplex PCR, lists solely in-frame clones and lacks some. The V and J calls and the clone size are those of that table, but D and trimming were determined from the DNA. The table has about 210,000 clones, approximately 82% seen once. The source material was peripheral blood. This rearrangement joins TRBV6-5 to TRBJ2-7, with 7 bases identical to TRBD2. This clonotype was sampled from a man in his fifties or sixties with active or convalescent COVID-19. The CDR3 region has the DNA TGTGCCAGCAGTTACTTGGGGGGGTCAGGTTACGAGCAGTACTTC. Protein product: CASSYLGGSGYEQYF.